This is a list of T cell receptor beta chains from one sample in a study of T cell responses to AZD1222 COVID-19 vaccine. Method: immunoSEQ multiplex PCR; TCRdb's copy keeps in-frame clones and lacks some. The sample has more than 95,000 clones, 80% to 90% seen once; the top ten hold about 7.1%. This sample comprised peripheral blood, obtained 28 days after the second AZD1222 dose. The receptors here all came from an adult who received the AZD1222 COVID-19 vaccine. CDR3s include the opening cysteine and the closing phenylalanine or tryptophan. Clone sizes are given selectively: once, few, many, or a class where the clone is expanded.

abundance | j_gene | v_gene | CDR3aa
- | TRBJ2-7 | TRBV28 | CASSPGTGRKEQYF
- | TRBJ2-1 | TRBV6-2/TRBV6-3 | CASSYLTQSSYNEQFF
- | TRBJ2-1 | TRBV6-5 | CASMVQPSSYNEQFF
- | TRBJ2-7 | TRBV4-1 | CASSQWGGKLYEQYF
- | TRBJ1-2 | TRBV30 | CAWRRQGAYYGYTF
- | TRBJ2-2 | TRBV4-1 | CASSPHTGELFF
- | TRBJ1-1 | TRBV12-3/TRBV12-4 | CASRQGLNTEAFF
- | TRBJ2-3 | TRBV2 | CASSMGGDTQYF
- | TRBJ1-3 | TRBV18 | CASSQGQGSGNTIYF
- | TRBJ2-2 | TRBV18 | CATVGSLSNTGELFF
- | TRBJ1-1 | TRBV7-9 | CASSERRGENTEAFF
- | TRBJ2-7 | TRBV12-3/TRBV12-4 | CASSLAFWEQYF
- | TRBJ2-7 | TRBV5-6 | CASSLNAASYEQYF
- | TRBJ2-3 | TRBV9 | CASSSSGTRSDTQYF
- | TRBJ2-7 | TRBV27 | CASSAITGTGSSYEQYF
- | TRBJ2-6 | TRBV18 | CASSPPGIGANVLTF
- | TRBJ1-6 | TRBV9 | CASSARQGPRDSPLHF
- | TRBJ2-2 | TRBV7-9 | CASSGGGTAELFF
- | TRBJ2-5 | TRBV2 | CASSRTSGGVRETQYF
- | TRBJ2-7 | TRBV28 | CASRRTGPSYEQYF
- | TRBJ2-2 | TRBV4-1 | CASSQRASGSGTGELFF
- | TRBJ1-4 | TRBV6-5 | CASSRGTTNEKLFF
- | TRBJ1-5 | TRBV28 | CASSLDSLYSNQPQHF
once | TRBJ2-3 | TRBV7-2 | CASSPSGRIDTQYF
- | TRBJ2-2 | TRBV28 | CASSSWSSGELFF
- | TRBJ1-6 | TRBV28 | CANRGPLNSPLHF
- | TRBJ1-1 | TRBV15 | CATSRDYPTQGTEAFF
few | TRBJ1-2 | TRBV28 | CASSSTGEGGYTF
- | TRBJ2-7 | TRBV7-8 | CASSSPSGLMGEQYF
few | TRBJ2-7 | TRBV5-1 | CASHLGGSGGYEQYF
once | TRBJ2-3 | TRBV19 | CASSIKGTSEDTQYF
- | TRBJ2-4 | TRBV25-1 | CASSEFRESFRNIQYF
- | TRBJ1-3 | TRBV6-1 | CASSDRTVSGNTIYF
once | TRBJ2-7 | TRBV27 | CASSLLGHLYEQYF
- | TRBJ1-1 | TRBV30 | CAWNREVMNTEAFF
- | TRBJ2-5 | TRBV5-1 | CASSPSGGGETQYF